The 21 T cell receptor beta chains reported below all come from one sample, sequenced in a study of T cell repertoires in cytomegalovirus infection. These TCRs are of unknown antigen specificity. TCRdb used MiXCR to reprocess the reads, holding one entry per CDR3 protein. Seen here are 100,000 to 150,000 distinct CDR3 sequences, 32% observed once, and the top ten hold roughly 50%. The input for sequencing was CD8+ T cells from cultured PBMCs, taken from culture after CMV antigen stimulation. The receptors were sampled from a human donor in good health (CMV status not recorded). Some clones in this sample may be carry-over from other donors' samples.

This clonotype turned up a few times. The CDR3 spells CASSVGGVGEQYF. As DNA, the CDR3 is TGTGCCAGCAGCGTAGGAGGAGTCGGCGAGCAGTACTTC. The J gene is TRBJ2-7, the V gene TRBV9, with D unclear. Germline loops: CDR1 SGDLS, CDR2 YYNGEE. The CDR3 has 13 residues. Trimming removed 0 bases from V and 6 bases from J, with 10 bases in between.

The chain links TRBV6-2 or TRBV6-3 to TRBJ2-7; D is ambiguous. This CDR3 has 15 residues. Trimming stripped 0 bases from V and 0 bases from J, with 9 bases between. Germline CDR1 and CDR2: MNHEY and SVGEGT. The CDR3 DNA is TGTGCCAGCAGTTACTCGGGCAGGAGCTCCTACGAGCAGTACTTC. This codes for CASSYSGRSSYEQYF.

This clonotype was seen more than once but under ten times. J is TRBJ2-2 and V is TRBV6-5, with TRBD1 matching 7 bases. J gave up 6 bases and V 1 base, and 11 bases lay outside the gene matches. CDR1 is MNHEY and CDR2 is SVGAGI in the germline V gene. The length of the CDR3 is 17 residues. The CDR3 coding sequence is TGTGCCAGCAGTTACTATTTACACTCTACAGGGGCCGGGGAGCTGTTTTTT. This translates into CASSYYLHSTGAGELFF.

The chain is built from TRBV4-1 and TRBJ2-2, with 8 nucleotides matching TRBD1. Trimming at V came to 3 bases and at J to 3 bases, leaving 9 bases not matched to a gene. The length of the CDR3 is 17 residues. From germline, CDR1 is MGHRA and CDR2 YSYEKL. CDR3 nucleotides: TGCGCCAGCAGCCATGACCCACAGGGGGACTACACCGGGGAGCTGTTTTTT. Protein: CASSHDPQGDYTGELFF.

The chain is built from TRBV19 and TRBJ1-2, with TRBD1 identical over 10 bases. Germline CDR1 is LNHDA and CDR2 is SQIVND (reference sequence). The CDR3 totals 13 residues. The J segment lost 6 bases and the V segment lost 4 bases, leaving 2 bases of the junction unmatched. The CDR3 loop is CASSTGTGDGYTF. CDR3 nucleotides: TGTGCCAGTAGTACAGGGACAGGGGATGGCTACACCTTC.

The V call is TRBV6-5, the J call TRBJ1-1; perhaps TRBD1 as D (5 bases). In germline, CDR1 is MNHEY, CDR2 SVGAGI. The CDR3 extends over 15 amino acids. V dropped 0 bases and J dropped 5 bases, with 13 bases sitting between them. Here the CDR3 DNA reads TGTGCCAGCAGTTACTCTAAGGGGCTGGGGACTGAAGCTTTCTTT. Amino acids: CASSYSKGLGTEAFF.

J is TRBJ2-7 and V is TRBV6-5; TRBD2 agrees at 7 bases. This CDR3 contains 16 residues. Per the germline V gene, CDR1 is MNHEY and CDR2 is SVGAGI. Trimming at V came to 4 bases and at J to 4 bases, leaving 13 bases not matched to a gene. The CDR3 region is CASSLVGSGEEYEQYF. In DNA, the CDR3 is TGTGCCAGCAGTTTGGTGGGCAGCGGGGAGGAATACGAGCAGTACTTC.

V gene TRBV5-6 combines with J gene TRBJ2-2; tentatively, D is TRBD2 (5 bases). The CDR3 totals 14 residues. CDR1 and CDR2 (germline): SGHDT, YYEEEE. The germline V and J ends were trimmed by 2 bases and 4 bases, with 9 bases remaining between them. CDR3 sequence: CASSFGVATGELFF. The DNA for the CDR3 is TGTGCCAGCAGCTTCGGGGTGGCCACCGGGGAGCTGTTTTTT.

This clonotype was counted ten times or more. The CDR3 DNA reads as TGTGCCAGCAGCCTCGGACGGGATTACGAGCAGTACTTC. Its translation is CASSLGRDYEQYF. The chain joins TRBV11-2 to TRBJ2-7, with a tentative D call TRBD2 (5 bases). CDR3 size: 13 residues. Trimming removed 5 bases from V and 4 bases from J, with 12 bases in between. From germline, CDR1 is SGHAT and CDR2 FQNNGV.

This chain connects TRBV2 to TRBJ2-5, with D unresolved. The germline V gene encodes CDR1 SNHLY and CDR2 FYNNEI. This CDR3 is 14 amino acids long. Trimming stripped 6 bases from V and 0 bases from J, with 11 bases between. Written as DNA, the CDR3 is TGTGCCAGCAGCCTAGTAGAAAACCAAGAGACCCAGTACTTC. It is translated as CASSLVENQETQYF. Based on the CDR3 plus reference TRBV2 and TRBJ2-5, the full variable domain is EPEVTQTPSHQVTQMGQEVILRCVPISNHLYFYWYRQILGQKVEFLVSFYNNEISEKSEIFDDQFSVERPDGSNFTLKIRSTKLEDSAMYFCASSLVENQETQYFGPGTRLLVL.

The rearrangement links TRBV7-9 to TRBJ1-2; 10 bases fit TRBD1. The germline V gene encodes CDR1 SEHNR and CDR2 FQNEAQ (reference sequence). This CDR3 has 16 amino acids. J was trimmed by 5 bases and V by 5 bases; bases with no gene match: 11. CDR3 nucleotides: TGTGCCAGCAGCCTACCTGGGACAGGGGCCCCGTATGGCTACACCTTC. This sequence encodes CASSLPGTGAPYGYTF. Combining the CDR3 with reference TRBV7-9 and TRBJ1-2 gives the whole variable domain DTGVSQNPRHKITKRGQNVTFRCDPISEHNRLYWYRQTLGQGPEFLTYFQNEAQLEKSRLLSDRFSAERPKGSFSTLEIQRTEQGDSAMYLCASSLPGTGAPYGYTFGSGTRLTVV.

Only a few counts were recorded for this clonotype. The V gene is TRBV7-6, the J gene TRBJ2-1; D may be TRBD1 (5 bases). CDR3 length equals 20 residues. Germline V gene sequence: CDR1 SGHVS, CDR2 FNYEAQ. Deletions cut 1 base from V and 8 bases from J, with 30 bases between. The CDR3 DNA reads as TGTGCCAGCAGCTTAGGGGCGTGGGGCAGAGCTGGGCTCACTGGCGATGAGCAGTTCTTC. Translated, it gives CASSLGAWGRAGLTGDEQFF.

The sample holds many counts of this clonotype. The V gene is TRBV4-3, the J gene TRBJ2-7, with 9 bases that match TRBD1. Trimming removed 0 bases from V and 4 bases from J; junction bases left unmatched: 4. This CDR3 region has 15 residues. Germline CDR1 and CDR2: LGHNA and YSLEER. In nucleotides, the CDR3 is TGCGCCAGCAGCCAAGAGACAGGGGGAGCGTACGAGCAGTACTTC. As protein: CASSQETGGAYEQYF.

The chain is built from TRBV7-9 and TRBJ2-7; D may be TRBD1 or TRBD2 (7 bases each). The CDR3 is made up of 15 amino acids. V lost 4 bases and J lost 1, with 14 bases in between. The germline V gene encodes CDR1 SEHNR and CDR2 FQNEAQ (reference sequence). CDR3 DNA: TGTGCCAGCAGCTCCGGGGGGACAGCGTCCTACGAGCAGTACTTC. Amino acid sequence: CASSSGGTASYEQYF.

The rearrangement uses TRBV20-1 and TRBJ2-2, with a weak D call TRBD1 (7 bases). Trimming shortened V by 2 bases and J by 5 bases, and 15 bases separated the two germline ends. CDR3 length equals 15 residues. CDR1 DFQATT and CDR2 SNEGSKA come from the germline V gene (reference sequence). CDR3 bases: TGCAGTGCTAGATTTACGGAGGGGGCAACCGGGGAGCTGTTTTTT. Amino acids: CSARFTEGATGELFF.

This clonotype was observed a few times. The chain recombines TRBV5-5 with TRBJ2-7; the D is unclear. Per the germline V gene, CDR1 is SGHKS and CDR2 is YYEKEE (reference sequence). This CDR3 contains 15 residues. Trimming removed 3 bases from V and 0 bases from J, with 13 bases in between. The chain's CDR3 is CASSWMAVSSYEQYF. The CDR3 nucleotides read TGTGCCAGCAGCTGGATGGCGGTTAGCTCCTACGAGCAGTACTTC.

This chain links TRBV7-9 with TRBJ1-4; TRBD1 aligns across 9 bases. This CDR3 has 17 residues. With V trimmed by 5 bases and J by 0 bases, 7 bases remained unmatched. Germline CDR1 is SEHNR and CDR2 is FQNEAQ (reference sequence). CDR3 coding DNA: TGTGCCAGCAGCCGGGACAGGGAGGGTGCAACTAATGAAAAACTGTTTTTT. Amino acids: CASSRDREGATNEKLFF.

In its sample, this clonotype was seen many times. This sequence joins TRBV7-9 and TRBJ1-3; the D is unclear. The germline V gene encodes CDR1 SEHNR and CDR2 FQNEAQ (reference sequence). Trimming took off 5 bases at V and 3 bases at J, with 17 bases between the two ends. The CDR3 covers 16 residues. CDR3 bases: TGTGCCAGCAGCGCAACCGGGATCCAAAATGGAAACACCATATATTTT. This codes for CASSATGIQNGNTIYF. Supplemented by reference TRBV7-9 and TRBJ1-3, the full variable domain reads DTGVSQNPRHKITKRGQNVTFRCDPISEHNRLYWYRQTLGQGPEFLTYFQNEAQLEKSRLLSDRFSAERPKGSFSTLEIQRTEQGDSAMYLCASSATGIQNGNTIYFGEGSWLTVV.

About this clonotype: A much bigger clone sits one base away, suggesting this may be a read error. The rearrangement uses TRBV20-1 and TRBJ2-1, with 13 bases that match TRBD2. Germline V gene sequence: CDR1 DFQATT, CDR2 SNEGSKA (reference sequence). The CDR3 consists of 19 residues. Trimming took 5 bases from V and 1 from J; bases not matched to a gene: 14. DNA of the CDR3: TGCAGTGCTGGACCGAGACTAGCGGGGGGTCACGAATCCTACAATGAGCAGTTCTTC. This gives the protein CSAGPRLAGGHESYNEQFF.

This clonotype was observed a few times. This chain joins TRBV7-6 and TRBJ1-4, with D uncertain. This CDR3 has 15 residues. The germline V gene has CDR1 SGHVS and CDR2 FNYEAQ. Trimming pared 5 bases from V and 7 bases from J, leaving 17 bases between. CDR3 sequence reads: CASSPRTIRGEKLFF. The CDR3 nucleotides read TGTGCCAGCAGCCCCAGGACGATCCGAGGTGAAAAACTGTTTTTT.

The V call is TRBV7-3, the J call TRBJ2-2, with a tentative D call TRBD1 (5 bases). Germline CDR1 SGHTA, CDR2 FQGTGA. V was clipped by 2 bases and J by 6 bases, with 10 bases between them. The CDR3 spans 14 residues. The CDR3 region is CASSLYQGAGELFF. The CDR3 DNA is TGTGCCAGCAGCTTATACCAGGGCGCCGGGGAGCTGTTTTTT.